This T cell receptor (beta chain) was captured by sequencing in a study of T cell changes during pregnancy in multiple sclerosis. Assay: immunoSEQ multiplex PCR; the TCRdb copy retains only in-frame clones and omits some. This table has roughly 29,000 clones, around 89% appearing once. V lost 1 base, J lost 4 bases, and 8 bases stayed unmatched. CDR1 and CDR2 from the germline V gene are LNHDA and SQIVND (reference sequence). This CDR3 region has 16 residues. The chain is built from TRBV19 and TRBJ2-7, with 9 bases identical to TRBD1. Here the sequenced sample was CD4+ T cells from peripheral blood mononuclear cells, taken in the first trimester of pregnancy. The TCR sequence derives from a female donor in good health, enrolled as a control in a pregnancy study. The CDR3 nucleotides read TGTGCCAGTAGTATAGGGACAGGGGTTTTTTTTTACGAGCAGTACTTC. Its translation: CASSIGTGVFFYEQYF.